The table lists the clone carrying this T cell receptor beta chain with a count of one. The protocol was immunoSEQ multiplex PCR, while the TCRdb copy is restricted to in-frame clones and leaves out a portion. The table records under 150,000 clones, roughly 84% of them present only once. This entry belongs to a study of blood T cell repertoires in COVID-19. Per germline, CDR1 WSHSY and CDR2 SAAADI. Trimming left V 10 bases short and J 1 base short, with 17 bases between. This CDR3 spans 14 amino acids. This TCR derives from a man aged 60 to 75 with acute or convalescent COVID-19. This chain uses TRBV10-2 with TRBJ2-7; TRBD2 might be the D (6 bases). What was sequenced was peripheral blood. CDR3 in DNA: TGCGCCACTAAACCCGGGACTGGGTCCTACGAGCAGTACTTC. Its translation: CATKPGTGSYEQYF.